This T cell receptor beta chain was identified in a study of patients and donors after allogeneic stem cell transplantation. CDR1 is MDHEN and CDR2 is SYDVKM in the germline V gene. V shed 5 bases, J shed 5 bases, and the junction held 4 bases outside the gene matches. The CDR3 extends over 14 amino acids. TCRdb reprocessed the RT-PCR reads with MiXCR, giving one entry per CDR3 protein. The repertoire consists of about 4,200 distinct CDR3 sequences, with about 17% occurring once and the leading ten covering over 60%. This clonotype counts as large. The sequencing sample was made of blood, either unsorted or a sorted T cell fraction (not recorded which). The clonotype was recovered from a human donor who was either an allogeneic HSCT recipient or a stem cell or donor lymphocyte infusion donor (not recorded which). It is not recorded whose cells these are; they may come from a transplant donor. V is TRBV28 and J is TRBJ1-2; 11 positions agree with TRBD1. CDR3 coding DNA: TGTGCCAGCAGTCGGGACAGGGGGATTTATGGCTACACCTTC. This gives the protein CASSRDRGIYGYTF.